This T cell receptor (beta chain) was sequenced in a study of T cell changes during pregnancy in multiple sclerosis. Profiling relied on immunoSEQ multiplex PCR, and the TCRdb table lists in-frame clones only, not all of them. The table has roughly 56,000 clones, 91% seen once. The sample was CD4+ T cells from peripheral blood mononuclear cells, taken after pregnancy. The receptor was derived from a female donor in good health, enrolled as a control in a pregnancy study.

CDR3 loop: CASTLDGTQTGGYTF. CDR3 nucleotides: TGTGCCAGCACCCTAGACGGTACACAAACGGGTGGCTACACCTTC. The chain recombines TRBV7-3 with TRBJ1-2; D call uncertain. The germline V gene encodes CDR1 SGHTA and CDR2 FQGTGA. V was shortened by 7 bases and J by 7 bases, with 22 bases between the two germline ends. CDR3 size: 15 residues.